This T cell receptor beta chain was identified in a study of blood T cell repertoires in COVID-19. Study information: Recovered participants had two consecutive negative NP/OP PCR tests, healthcare professional clearance, or symptom resolution. Sources were T cells, B-cell-depleted T cells, or PBMCs; the material itself was cDNA or gDNA. Donors in the United States, Italy and Spain gave samples during acute or convalescent COVID-19.

TCRdb keeps only in-frame clones here, not all; method: immunoSEQ multiplex PCR. In the table there are about 170,000 clones, 79% of which are singletons. There are 17 residues in the CDR3. The germline gives CDR1 SEHNR, CDR2 FQNEAQ (reference sequence). Trimming at V came to 5 bases and at J to 0 bases, leaving 9 bases not matched to a gene. Participants had their cohort set by participant-reported clinical history. Sequenced sample: PBMCs or T cells enriched from blood (not recorded which). The clonotype comes from a woman aged 70 to 79 in a cohort exposed to, infected with or recovered from COVID-19 (not recorded which). The chain employs TRBV7-9 and TRBJ2-5; 10 bases line up with TRBD1. The CDR3 loop is CASSRPSGTGDQETQYF. The CDR3 nucleotides read TGTGCCAGCAGCCGGCCGTCCGGGACAGGGGACCAAGAGACCCAGTACTTC.